This T cell receptor (beta chain) derives from a study of blood T cell repertoires in COVID-19. Study-level background: T cells, B-cell-depleted T cells, or PBMCs supplied cDNA or gDNA.

V gave up 4 bases and J gave up 0 bases, with 10 bases separating them. Germline V gene lookup returns CDR1 SGHDN and CDR2 FVKESK. The CDR3 covers 15 residues. This clone has just a few counts. Profiling relied on immunoSEQ multiplex PCR, and the TCRdb table lists in-frame clones only, not all of them. The data contain 55,000 to 65,000 clones, around three quarters of them singletons. This chain uses TRBV14 with TRBJ1-3, with TRBD1 as a possible D gene (6 bases). Source material: peripheral blood. The clonotype comes from a man in his 60s with acute or convalescent COVID-19. CDR3 sequence (DNA): TGTGCCAGCAGCCCCACAGGGTACTCTGGAAACACCATATATTTT. Its translation is CASSPTGYSGNTIYF.